This is a list of T cell receptor beta chains from one sample in a study of blood T cell repertoires in COVID-19. Produced via immunoSEQ multiplex PCR; TCRdb's table is partial and in-frame only. The profile shows more than 400,000 clones, 70% to 90% of them singletons. The sequencing sample was made of peripheral blood. These receptors were collected from a human donor in a cohort sampled during active COVID-19. Each CDR3 is given without its conserved first and last residue. Fields, in order: V gene, clone size, CDR3 protein. Some rows mark clone size as missing; the rest say once, few, many or name a class of expanded clone.

>TRBV28|.
ASTPGQAGTEAF
>TRBV5-1|.
ASSSVGVGNSPLH
>TRBV27|.
ASSPQTAQMQY
>TRBV20-1|.
SASPVNYGYT
>TRBV15|few
ATSARRAVFNYGYT
>TRBV28|.
ASSTDTGELF
>TRBV6-1|.
ASSEGGLAGGPRNEQF
>TRBV7-3|.
ASSAYRSSTDTQY
>TRBV7-3|.
ASSRDRGSGYT
>TRBV5-1|.
ASSSKGQGDSPLH
>TRBV5-1|once
ASSLERGLNTEAF
>TRBV5-6|few
ASSPITGGTNYGYT
>TRBV30|.
AWEKGGDTEAF
>TRBV28|once
ASSPTSGRAYEQY
>TRBV27|.
ASSRRHSSSGNTIY
>TRBV27|once
ASSLHGYGYT
>TRBV19|.
ASSVTGAGGGGYT
>TRBV6-5|.
ASSYEAGYGYT
>TRBV10-2|.
ASSGVGSSGSPSSYNEQF
>TRBV30|.
AWSVKGSGSEQY
>TRBV29-1|.
SVYGSYEQY
>TRBV28|.
ASISLSRAGYNEQF
>TRBV12-3/TRBV12-4|.
ASKIRDDNEQF
>TRBV6-5|.
ASSMTTGEQF
>TRBV30|.
AWSADRYDQPQH
>TRBV3-1/TRBV3-2|.
ASSQVVVQGQQY
>TRBV6-5|.
ASHQAGVWETQY
>TRBV18|.
ASSVQDNQPQH
>TRBV5-3|.
ARSFEPSGTEAF
>TRBV3-1/TRBV3-2|.
ASSQGTGANYGYT
>TRBV28|.
ASSLGLAGGFSYNEQF
>TRBV7-2|.
ASSLAGTGQDTQY